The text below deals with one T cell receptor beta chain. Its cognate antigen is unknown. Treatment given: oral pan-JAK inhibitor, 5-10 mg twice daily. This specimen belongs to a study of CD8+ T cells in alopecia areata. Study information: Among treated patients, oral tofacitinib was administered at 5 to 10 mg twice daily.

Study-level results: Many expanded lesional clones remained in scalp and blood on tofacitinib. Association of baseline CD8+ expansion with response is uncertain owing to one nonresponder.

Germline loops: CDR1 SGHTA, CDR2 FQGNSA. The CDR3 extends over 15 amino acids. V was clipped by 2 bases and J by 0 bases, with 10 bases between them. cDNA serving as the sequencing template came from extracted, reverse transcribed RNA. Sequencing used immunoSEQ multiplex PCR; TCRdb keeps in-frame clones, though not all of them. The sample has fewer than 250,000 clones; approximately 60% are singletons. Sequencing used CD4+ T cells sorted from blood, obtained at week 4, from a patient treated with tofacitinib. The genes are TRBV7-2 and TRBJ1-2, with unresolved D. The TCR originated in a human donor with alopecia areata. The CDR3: CASSLLGSANYGYTF. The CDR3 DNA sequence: TGTGCCAGCAGCTTACTGGGGAGTGCTAACTATGGCTACACCTTC.